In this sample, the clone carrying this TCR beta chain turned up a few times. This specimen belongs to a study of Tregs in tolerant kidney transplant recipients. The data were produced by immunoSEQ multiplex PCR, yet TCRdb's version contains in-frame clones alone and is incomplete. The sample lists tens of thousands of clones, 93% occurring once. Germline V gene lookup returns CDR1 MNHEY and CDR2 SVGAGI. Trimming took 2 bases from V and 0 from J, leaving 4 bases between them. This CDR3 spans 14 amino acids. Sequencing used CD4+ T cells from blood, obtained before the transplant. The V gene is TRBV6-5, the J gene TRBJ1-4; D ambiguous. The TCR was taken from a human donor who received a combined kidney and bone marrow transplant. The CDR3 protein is CASSYVATNEKLFF. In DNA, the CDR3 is TGTGCCAGCAGTTACGTCGCAACTAATGAAAAACTGTTTTTT.